This note documents a single TCR beta chain sequence. TCRdb keeps only in-frame clones here, not all; method: immunoSEQ multiplex PCR. The top ten hold 9.5% to 15% of the sample, which has roughly 63,000 clones, 85% to 90% seen once. These data belong to a study of OX40 agonist ivuxolimab in advanced cancers. V lost 7 bases and J lost 8, with 5 bases in between. In germline, CDR1 is SGDLS, CDR2 YYNGEE. This CDR3 contains 9 residues. This rearrangement joins TRBV9 to TRBJ2-3; perhaps D is TRBD1 or TRBD2 (5 bases each). The receptor's source is an adult with an advanced solid tumor such as melanoma, head and neck, liver or kidney cancer. Sequences were derived from CD4+ or CD8+ T cells sorted from blood, sampled in a trial of the OX40 agonist ivuxolimab. CDR3 in DNA: TGTGCCAGCGGGGGTACGCAGTATTTT. Translation gives CASGGTQYF. Looking up the rest from reference TRBV9 and TRBJ2-3 gives the full variable domain: DSGVTQTPKHLITATGQRVTLRCSPRSGDLSVYWYQQSLDQGLQFLIQYYNGEERAKGNILERFSAQQFPDLHSELNLSSLELGDSALYFCASGGTQYFGPGTRLTVL.